Following are 29 T cell receptor beta chains from one sample sequenced in a study of blood T cell repertoires in COVID-19. Profiling relied on immunoSEQ multiplex PCR, and the TCRdb table lists in-frame clones only, not all of them. Of 450,000 or so clones listed, roughly 89% were seen once; the top ten hold roughly 0.76%. Specimen: peripheral blood. The source of these receptors is a man aged 18-30 years with COVID-19, enrolled during active disease.

As for this clone: A much bigger clone sits one base away, suggesting this may be a read error. V usage is TRBV9 and J usage is TRBJ1-1, with TRBD1 identical over 8 bases. With 4 bases clipped from V and 3 bases from J, the junction kept 2 bases outside the gene matches. Germline lookup yields CDR1 SGDLS and CDR2 YYNGEE. The CDR3 runs 13 residues. CDR3 bases: TGTGCCAGCAGCTCGACAGGGGACACTGAAGCTTTCTTT. Its protein product is CASSSTGDTEAFF.

V and J are TRBV7-8 and TRBJ1-3; D remains unclear. Trimming cost V 7 bases and J 3 bases, with 13 bases left between them. The CDR3 has 14 residues. Per germline, CDR1 SGHVS and CDR2 FQNEAQ. Here the CDR3 reads CASTRVAGGNTIYF. CDR3 DNA: TGTGCCAGCACCCGAGTGGCAGGTGGAAACACCATATATTTT. Using reference TRBV7-8 and TRBJ1-3 for the parts outside the CDR3, the full variable domain is GAGVSQSPRYKVAKRGQDVALRCDPISGHVSLFWYQQALGQGPEFLTYFQNEAQLDKSGLPSDRFFAERPEGSVSTLKIQRTQQEDSAVYLCASTRVAGGNTIYFGEGSWLTVV.

A note on this clone: This sample includes further DNA sequences coding for the same CDR3. The chain combines TRBV7-9 with TRBJ1-2, with D tentatively TRBD1 (6 bases). The V and J ends lost 3 bases and 6 bases respectively, with 11 bases between them. The CDR3 consists of 13 residues. From germline, CDR1 is SEHNR and CDR2 FQNEAQ (reference sequence). The CDR3, as DNA: TGTGCCAGCAGCTTGGAAAACAGGGATGGCTACACCTTC. This codes for CASSLENRDGYTF.

The chain links TRBV5-4 to TRBJ2-1, with 15 bases matching TRBD2. V was clipped by 4 bases and J by 8 bases; unmatched bases: 7. The germline V gene encodes CDR1 SGHNT and CDR2 YYREEE (reference sequence). The CDR3 runs 16 residues. The CDR3 DNA sequence: TGTGCCAGCAGCACACCGGGACTAGCGGGGGGCGATGAGCAGTTCTTC. This translates into CASSTPGLAGGDEQFF.

The gene calls are TRBV10-1 and TRBJ2-2; 7 nucleotides match TRBD1. Looked up from germline, CDR1 is WNHNN and CDR2 is SYGVQD (reference sequence). Trimming removed 6 bases from V and 0 bases from J; junction bases left unmatched: 7. This CDR3 is 16 amino acids long. This CDR3 is CASRLRQGTNTGELFF. CDR3 coding DNA: TGCGCCAGCAGACTTCGACAGGGAACGAACACCGGGGAGCTGTTTTTT.

The rearrangement links TRBV19 to TRBJ2-5; 7 positions agree with TRBD2. Germline-derived CDR1 and CDR2 are LNHDA and SQIVND (reference sequence). The trim removed 5 bases at V and 3 bases at J, leaving 3 bases unmatched. This CDR3 is 13 amino acids long. In nucleotides, the CDR3 is TGTGCCAGTAGTGGGGCGGGGGAAGAGACCCAGTACTTC. Its translation is CASSGAGEETQYF. Full variable domain (missing parts from reference TRBV19 and TRBJ2-5): DGGITQSPKYLFRKEGQNVTLSCEQNLNHDAMYWYRQDPGQGLRLIYYSQIVNDFQKGDIAEGYSVSREKKESFPLTVTSAQKNPTAFYLCASSGAGEETQYFGPGTRLLVL.

This clone was counted a single time. The chain uses TRBV30 and TRBJ1-4; 11 bases align to TRBD1. Germline-derived CDR1 and CDR2 are GTSNPN and SVGIG (reference sequence). The CDR3 totals 13 residues. V was pared by 5 bases and J by 8 bases, with 4 bases of the junction left unmatched. The chain's CDR3 is CAWGQGAGEKLFF. In nucleotides, the CDR3 is TGTGCCTGGGGACAGGGGGCGGGCGAAAAACTGTTTTTT. Combining the CDR3 with reference TRBV30 and TRBJ1-4 gives the whole variable domain SQTIHQWPATLVQPVGSPLSLECTVEGTSNPNLYWYRQAAGRGLQLLFYSVGIGQISSEVPQNLSASRPQDRQFILSSKKLLLSDSGFYLCAWGQGAGEKLFFGSGTQLSVL.

The J gene is TRBJ1-5, the V gene TRBV6-2 or TRBV6-3, with D possibly matching TRBD1 (6 bases). Looked up from germline, CDR1 is MNHEY and CDR2 is SVGEGT. This CDR3 has 16 residues. V shed 6 bases and J shed 1 base, with 16 bases lying between them. CDR3 bases: TGTGCCAGCAGCCGTCCCGGACAGTTAAGCAATCAGCCCCAGCATTTT. It specifies CASSRPGQLSNQPQHF.

The chain joins TRBV7-9 to TRBJ2-3; 9 positions agree with TRBD1. The CDR3 has 18 amino acids. The J segment lost 0 bases and the V segment lost 1 base, leaving 8 bases of the junction unmatched. Germline CDR1 reads SEHNR; CDR2 reads FQNEAQ (reference sequence). This CDR3 reads CASSLGQGGVSSTDTQYF. CDR3 DNA sequence: TGTGCCAGCAGCTTAGGACAGGGGGGTGTTTCTAGCACAGATACGCAGTATTTT.

V gene TRBV5-1 combines with J gene TRBJ2-5; 8 bases align to TRBD1. The CDR3 spans 14 residues. Germline V gene data show CDR1 as SGHRS and CDR2 as YFSETQ. V dropped 3 bases and J dropped 3; count of bases not matched to a gene: 4. The CDR3 sequence: CASSWGQVEETQYF. Here the CDR3 DNA reads TGCGCCAGCAGCTGGGGACAGGTAGAAGAGACCCAGTACTTC.

This chain connects TRBV27 to TRBJ2-2; TRBD1 might be the D (6 bases). Per germline, CDR1 MNHEY and CDR2 SMNVEV (reference sequence). The CDR3 extends over 15 amino acids. V shed 3 bases and J shed 3 bases, with 11 bases lying between them. In DNA form, the CDR3 reads TGTGCCAGCAGTTTTGGGGCAGGGGACACCGGGGAGCTGTTTTTT. Protein sequence: CASSFGAGDTGELFF.

The chain couples TRBV2 to TRBJ2-5; D gene unclear. Trimming took off 7 bases at V and 2 bases at J, with 11 bases between the two ends. Germline loops: CDR1 SNHLY, CDR2 FYNNEI. This CDR3 is 13 amino acids long. Here the CDR3 reads CASTILRQETQYF. The CDR3 DNA reads TGTGCCAGCACCATACTGCGGCAAGAGACCCAGTACTTC.

The V gene is TRBV6-6, the J gene TRBJ1-6; tentative D call: TRBD1 (6 bases). The CDR3 sequence is 14 residues long. Germline V CDR1 and CDR2: MNHNY, SVGAGI (reference sequence). Trimming removed 7 bases from V and 7 bases from J, with 14 bases in between. The CDR3 region has the DNA TGTGCCAGCAACCCGGGGACACCCAATTCACCCCTCCACTTT. It yields the protein CASNPGTPNSPLHF.

This clone is a singleton in its sample. This chain links TRBV7-6 with TRBJ2-1; 8 nucleotides line up with TRBD1. The germline V gene encodes CDR1 SGHVS and CDR2 FNYEAQ. The CDR3 consists of 16 residues. J lost 2 bases, V lost 4 bases, and 7 bases had no gene match. The CDR3 sequence: CASSSRQGRTYNEQFF. CDR3 nucleotide sequence: TGTGCCAGCAGCTCGCGACAGGGGAGGACCTACAATGAGCAGTTCTTC.

This clone was seen just once. The genes are TRBV5-5 and TRBJ2-1, with D maybe TRBD1 (7 bases). Trimming left V 2 bases short and J 5 bases short, with 8 bases between. Germline CDR1 and CDR2: SGHKS and YYEKEE (reference sequence). This CDR3 comprises 13 residues. DNA of the CDR3: TGTGCCAGCAGCTTCAGGGGGGACAATGAGCAGTTCTTC. This codes for CASSFRGDNEQFF.

The chain links TRBV9 to TRBJ1-1; 11 bases agree with TRBD1. This CDR3 region has 15 residues. The junction had 7 bases not matched to a gene; V was cut back by 3 bases and J by 6 bases. Germline assignment: CDR1 SGDLS and CDR2 YYNGEE. CDR3 nucleotide sequence: TGTGCCAGCAGCGCCCGAGGGGACAGGGGGGCTGAAGCTTTCTTT. Amino acids: CASSARGDRGAEAFF. Full variable domain (outside the CDR3, taken from reference TRBV9 and TRBJ1-1): DSGVTQTPKHLITATGQRVTLRCSPRSGDLSVYWYQQSLDQGLQFLIQYYNGEERAKGNILERFSAQQFPDLHSELNLSSLELGDSALYFCASSARGDRGAEAFFGQGTRLTVV.

Only one count was recorded for this clone. V is TRBV3-1 (or the pseudogene TRBV3-2) and J is TRBJ2-2; 8 nucleotides line up with TRBD2. In germline, CDR1 is LGHDT, CDR2 YNNKEL (reference sequence). Trimming cost V 4 bases and J 4 bases; bases outside gene matches: 2. The CDR3 has 14 residues. The CDR3 DNA is TGTGCCAGCAGCCTTCGGGGGGGCACCGGGGAGCTGTTTTTT. It is translated as CASSLRGGTGELFF.

This clone came up once. This chain joins TRBV9 and TRBJ2-7; TRBD2 matches at 13 bases. The CDR3 has 17 amino acids. Germline CDR1 and CDR2: SGDLS and YYNGEE. Trimming removed 4 bases from V and 5 bases from J; junction bases left unmatched: 12. CDR3 sequence (DNA): TGTGCCAGCAGCCCAAGTAGAGGACTAGCGGGAGACGACGAGCAGTACTTC. Its translation is CASSPSRGLAGDDEQYF.

The chain combines TRBV29-1 with TRBJ1-5, with 10 nucleotides matching TRBD1. V was clipped by 3 bases and J by 13 bases; unmatched bases: 12. Germline assignment: CDR1 SQVTM and CDR2 ANQGSEA. The length of the CDR3 is 14 residues. In DNA, the CDR3 is TGCAGCGTTGATGTCTCCGGGACAGGGGCCCCACAGCATTTT. Protein product: CSVDVSGTGAPQHF.

This clone has only a few counts. The V and J genes are TRBV28 and TRBJ2-7; 11 nucleotides line up with TRBD2. V gave up 8 bases and J gave up 3 bases; unmatched junction bases: 6. The length of the CDR3 is 14 residues. Germline values: CDR1 MDHEN, CDR2 SYDVKM. CDR3 in amino acids: CASGELAGVYEQYF. CDR3 coding DNA: TGTGCCAGCGGGGAACTAGCGGGAGTCTACGAGCAGTACTTC. Full variable domain (outside the CDR3, taken from reference TRBV28 and TRBJ2-7): DVKVTQSSRYLVKRTGEKVFLECVQDMDHENMFWYRQDPGLGLRLIYFSYDVKMKEKGDIPEGYSVSREKKERFSLILESASTNQTSMYLCASGELAGVYEQYFGPGTRLTVT.

This clone was seen only a few times. The genes are TRBV5-1 and TRBJ2-3, with 8 bases that match TRBD2. CDR3 size: 15 residues. Germline V gene lookup returns CDR1 SGHRS and CDR2 YFSETQ. J gave up 2 bases and V 1 base, and 3 bases lay outside the gene matches. As DNA, the CDR3 is TGCGCCAGCAGCTTGACTAGCGGTCACACAGATACGCAGTATTTT. This codes for CASSLTSGHTDTQYF.

V is TRBV11-2 and J is TRBJ2-7; perhaps TRBD2 as D (6 bases). There are 14 residues in the CDR3. Trimming stripped 5 bases from V and 7 bases from J, with 18 bases between. The V gene's germline CDR1 is SGHAT and CDR2 FQNNGV. DNA of the CDR3: TGTGCCAGCAGCCCCGGAGCTAGCGAGGGAGAGCAGTACTTC. Translating gives CASSPGASEGEQYF. Using reference TRBV11-2 and TRBJ2-7 for the parts outside the CDR3, the full variable domain is EAGVAQSPRYKIIEKRQSVAFWCNPISGHATLYWYQQILGQGPKLLIQFQNNGVVDDSQLPKDRFSAERLKGVDSTLKIQPAKLEDSAVYLCASSPGASEGEQYFGPGTRLTVT.

This clone was seen a handful of times. The chain recombines TRBV4-1 with TRBJ1-5; a possible D gene is TRBD1 (6 bases). Germline CDR1 and CDR2: MGHRA and YSYEKL. Trimming left V 0 bases short and J 7 bases short, with 13 bases between. The CDR3 runs to 15 residues. CDR3 region: CASSQEGARGQPQHF. The CDR3 bases are TGCGCCAGCAGCCAAGAAGGGGCCAGGGGACAGCCCCAGCATTTT.

The genes are TRBV5-1 and TRBJ2-1; weak D call: TRBD1 (6 bases). Trimming removed 0 bases at V and 6 bases at J, with 7 bases between. The CDR3 has 13 amino acids. Per germline, CDR1 SGHRS and CDR2 YFSETQ. The DNA of the CDR3 is TGCGCCAGCAGCTTGGGCAGGGGCAATGAGCAGTTCTTC. It specifies CASSLGRGNEQFF.

V is TRBV27 and J is TRBJ1-5; 8 bases are a match to TRBD1. CDR1 is MNHEY, CDR2 SMNVEV, per germline (reference sequence). The CDR3 consists of 13 residues. The V gene end was trimmed by 7 bases and the J gene end by 5 bases; junction bases not matched to a gene: 4. CDR3 bases: TGTGCCAGCAAGTCACAGGGGGATCAGCCCCAGCATTTT. It specifies CASKSQGDQPQHF.

In its sample, this clone was seen a few times. The chain carries TRBV23-1 and TRBJ1-2, with a possible D match to TRBD1 (6 bases). TRBV23-1 is classed as an ORF, of uncertain function. Trimming left V 3 bases short and J 7 bases short, with 15 bases between. There are 14 residues in the CDR3. The CDR3 protein is CASSHPYRAGGYTF. The DNA for the CDR3 is TGCGCCAGCAGTCACCCTTACAGGGCGGGTGGCTACACCTTC.

The CDR3 region is CASFEEPERAFF. CDR3 coding DNA: TGTGCCAGTTTCGAGGAGCCAGAACGAGCTTTCTTT. The chain has TRBV19 and TRBJ1-1; D is unresolved. The V end lost 8 bases, the J end lost 10 bases, and 17 bases lay between the germline ends. There are 12 residues in the CDR3. The germline gives CDR1 LNHDA, CDR2 SQIVND (reference sequence).

V gene TRBV6-5 combines with J gene TRBJ2-3; D not certain. Germline CDR1 reads MNHEY; CDR2 reads SVGAGI. Trimming took off 6 bases at V and 2 bases at J, with 12 bases between the two ends. This CDR3 is built from 14 residues. As DNA, the CDR3 is TGTGCCAGCAGACCCACGGGTGTCACAGATACGCAGTATTTT. Its translation: CASRPTGVTDTQYF.

V gene TRBV4-2 combines with J gene TRBJ2-6, with D hard to call. CDR3 length: 17 amino acids. CDR1 and CDR2 from the germline V gene are LGHNA and YNFKEQ. Deletions cut 6 bases from V and 0 bases from J, with 15 bases between. The CDR3 sequence: CASRFFSSSSGANVLTF. The CDR3 DNA is TGTGCCAGCAGGTTTTTCAGCTCTAGCTCTGGGGCCAACGTCCTGACTTTC.